The rows below give T cell receptor beta chains drawn from one sample of a study of T cells in tumors after PD-1 blockade. Sequencing used immunoSEQ multiplex PCR; TCRdb keeps in-frame clones, though not all of them. The sample yields about 35,000 clones, about 77% seen once. The material was PBMCs, obtained before anti-PD-1 treatment. The receptors here all came from a human donor with basal cell carcinoma. CDR3s include the opening cysteine and the closing phenylalanine or tryptophan. Fields, in order: CDR3 protein, CDR3 DNA, D gene, J gene, V gene, clone size. The D gene is left open where the match is weak. The size field is filled for only some rows; it gives once, few, many or a size class.

CDR3aa: CASSIPLTRGGITIYF; CDR3nt: TGTGCCAGTAGTATCCCCTTGACCAGGGGAGGTATCACCATATATTTT; d_gene: .; j_gene: TRBJ1-3; v_gene: TRBV19; abundance: .
CDR3aa: CASSQARLAGLLSYNEQFF; CDR3nt: TGTGCCAGCAGCCAGGCCAGACTAGCGGGCCTACTCTCCTACAATGAGCAGTTCTTC; d_gene: TRBD2; j_gene: TRBJ2-1; v_gene: TRBV14; abundance: .
CDR3aa: CASSPWGAMNTEAFF; CDR3nt: TGTGCCAGCAGCCCATGGGGGGCCATGAACACTGAAGCTTTCTTT; d_gene: .; j_gene: TRBJ1-1; v_gene: TRBV11-3; abundance: .
CDR3aa: CASSLVSGANVLTF; CDR3nt: TGTGCCAGCAGCTTAGTGAGCGGGGCCAACGTCCTGACTTTC; d_gene: .; j_gene: TRBJ2-6; v_gene: TRBV27; abundance: .
CDR3aa: CASSYWSSSGNTIYF; CDR3nt: TGTGCCAGCAGTTATTGGAGTTCCTCTGGAAACACCATATATTTT; d_gene: .; j_gene: TRBJ1-3; v_gene: TRBV6-5; abundance: .
CDR3aa: CATSDPGTSGYNEQFF; CDR3nt: TGTGCCACCAGTGACCCCGGGACTAGCGGATACAATGAGCAGTTCTTC; d_gene: TRBD2; j_gene: TRBJ2-1; v_gene: TRBV24-1; abundance: .
CDR3aa: CASRVLGQGNGYTF; CDR3nt: TGTGCCAGCAGAGTACTGGGACAGGGTAATGGCTACACCTTC; d_gene: TRBD1; j_gene: TRBJ1-2; v_gene: TRBV6-5; abundance: .
CDR3aa: CASYTLADGSNQPQHF; CDR3nt: TGTGCCAGCTACACCCTGGCCGACGGTAGTAATCAGCCCCAGCATTTT; d_gene: .; j_gene: TRBJ1-5; v_gene: TRBV5-8; abundance: .
CDR3aa: CASRKGVGGPRGSYNEQFF; CDR3nt: TGTGCCAGCAGGAAAGGGGTAGGGGGCCCCCGAGGGTCCTACAATGAGCAGTTCTTC; d_gene: TRBD1; j_gene: TRBJ2-1; v_gene: TRBV5-4; abundance: .
CDR3aa: CASSPRDGDNEKLFF; CDR3nt: TGTGCCAGCAGCCCTAGGGACGGGGATAATGAAAAACTGTTTTTT; d_gene: .; j_gene: TRBJ1-4; v_gene: TRBV7-2; abundance: .
CDR3aa: CASSQDPGPYEQYF; CDR3nt: TGCGCCAGCAGCCAAGACCCCGGGCCCTACGAGCAGTACTTC; d_gene: .; j_gene: TRBJ2-7; v_gene: TRBV4-3; abundance: .
CDR3aa: CASSPQGKLANYGYTF; CDR3nt: TGTGCCAGCAGTCCGCAGGGGAAATTAGCTAACTATGGCTACACCTTC; d_gene: .; j_gene: TRBJ1-2; v_gene: TRBV2; abundance: .
CDR3aa: CASSLEQGYNSPLHF; CDR3nt: TGTGCCAGCAGCTTGGAGCAGGGCTATAATTCACCCCTCCACTTT; d_gene: .; j_gene: TRBJ1-6; v_gene: TRBV5-6; abundance: .
CDR3aa: CASSPLTTEAFF; CDR3nt: TGTGCCAGCTCACCCCTGACCACTGAAGCTTTCTTT; d_gene: .; j_gene: TRBJ1-1; v_gene: TRBV18; abundance: .
CDR3aa: CASSPDSGVDQPQHF; CDR3nt: TGCGCCAGCAGCCCGGACTCGGGTGTCGATCAGCCCCAGCATTTT; d_gene: .; j_gene: TRBJ1-5; v_gene: TRBV5-1; abundance: few
CDR3aa: CAWSYGTGRNQPQHF; CDR3nt: TGTGCCTGGAGTTACGGGACAGGGCGCAATCAGCCCCAGCATTTT; d_gene: TRBD1; j_gene: TRBJ1-5; v_gene: TRBV30; abundance: few
CDR3aa: CASSEGYSNQPQHF; CDR3nt: TGTGCCAGCAGCGAGGGATATAGCAATCAGCCCCAGCATTTT; d_gene: .; j_gene: TRBJ1-5; v_gene: TRBV3-1/TRBV3-2; abundance: .
CDR3aa: CASSQGGPYNEQFF; CDR3nt: TGTGCCAGCAGCCAAGGGGGGCCTTACAATGAGCAGTTCTTC; d_gene: .; j_gene: TRBJ2-1; v_gene: TRBV14; abundance: .
CDR3aa: CATRGREGRRDEQYF; CDR3nt: TGTGCCACTAGGGGCCGGGAGGGGCGTCGGGACGAGCAGTACTTC; d_gene: TRBD2; j_gene: TRBJ2-7; v_gene: TRBV19; abundance: .
CDR3aa: CASSLQGDQPQHF; CDR3nt: TGTGCCAGCAGCTTACAGGGAGATCAGCCCCAGCATTTT; d_gene: .; j_gene: TRBJ1-5; v_gene: TRBV7-9; abundance: few
CDR3aa: CASSQDRWLNPPTDTQYF; CDR3nt: TGTGCCAGCAGCCAAGATCGTTGGCTTAATCCGCCCACAGATACGCAGTATTTT; d_gene: .; j_gene: TRBJ2-3; v_gene: TRBV4-2; abundance: few
CDR3aa: CASSAGQGFYSGANVLTF; CDR3nt: TGTGCCAGCAGCGCGGGACAGGGCTTTTACTCTGGGGCCAACGTCCTGACTTTC; d_gene: TRBD1; j_gene: TRBJ2-6; v_gene: TRBV9; abundance: .
CDR3aa: CASSARLYF; CDR3nt: TGTGCCAGCAGCGCTCGGCTATACTTC; d_gene: .; j_gene: TRBJ2-7; v_gene: TRBV9; abundance: .
CDR3aa: CASSLAGGELFF; CDR3nt: TGTGCCAGCAGCTTAGCTGGCGGGGAGCTGTTTTTT; d_gene: .; j_gene: TRBJ2-2; v_gene: TRBV7-2; abundance: few
CDR3aa: CAISDPGAEVSGYTF; CDR3nt: TGTGCCATCAGTGATCCGGGGGCAGAAGTAAGTGGCTACACCTTC; d_gene: .; j_gene: TRBJ1-2; v_gene: TRBV10-3; abundance: .
CDR3aa: CASSLGTGVEAFF; CDR3nt: TGCGCCAGCAGCTTGGGGACAGGGGTTGAAGCTTTCTTT; d_gene: TRBD1; j_gene: TRBJ1-1; v_gene: TRBV5-1; abundance: .
CDR3aa: CASSPLVWGTDSQETQYF; CDR3nt: TGTGCCAGCAGCCCCCTGGTCTGGGGGACAGATTCACAAGAGACCCAGTACTTC; d_gene: TRBD1; j_gene: TRBJ2-5; v_gene: TRBV9; abundance: once
CDR3aa: CASGPFIRNSGGLAGFQETQYF; CDR3nt: TGCGCCAGCGGACCCTTTATCAGGAACTCAGGGGGACTAGCGGGTTTCCAAGAGACCCAGTACTTC; d_gene: TRBD2; j_gene: TRBJ2-5; v_gene: TRBV5-1; abundance: .
CDR3aa: CASSERGQAYGYTF; CDR3nt: TGTGCCAGCAGTGAAAGGGGGCAGGCCTATGGCTACACCTTC; d_gene: TRBD1; j_gene: TRBJ1-2; v_gene: TRBV2; abundance: few
CDR3aa: CASSYTGPDYTF; CDR3nt: TGTGCCAGCAGTTATACAGGTCCAGACTACACCTTC; d_gene: .; j_gene: TRBJ1-2; v_gene: TRBV6-2/TRBV6-3; abundance: .
CDR3aa: CAWRQDNTEAFF; CDR3nt: TGTGCCTGGCGACAGGACAACACTGAAGCTTTCTTT; d_gene: .; j_gene: TRBJ1-1; v_gene: TRBV30; abundance: .
CDR3aa: CASSSQGDYEQYF; CDR3nt: TGTGCCAGCAGTAGCCAGGGGGATTACGAGCAGTACTTC; d_gene: TRBD1; j_gene: TRBJ2-7; v_gene: TRBV2; abundance: .
CDR3aa: CASSDRREAEEKLFF; CDR3nt: TGTGCCAGCAGTGATCGAAGGGAGGCGGAGGAAAAACTGTTTTTT; d_gene: .; j_gene: TRBJ1-4; v_gene: TRBV2; abundance: .
CDR3aa: CASSVGQTYQETQYF; CDR3nt: TGTGCCAGCAGCGTAGGACAGACGTACCAAGAGACCCAGTACTTC; d_gene: .; j_gene: TRBJ2-5; v_gene: TRBV9; abundance: .
CDR3aa: CASSLAVYEQYF; CDR3nt: TGTGCCAGCAGCTTAGCGGTCTACGAGCAGTACTTC; d_gene: .; j_gene: TRBJ2-7; v_gene: TRBV11-3; abundance: .
CDR3aa: CASSVNAGGLAGGADTQYF; CDR3nt: TGTGCCAGCAGCGTGAACGCAGGGGGACTAGCGGGAGGGGCAGATACGCAGTATTTT; d_gene: TRBD2; j_gene: TRBJ2-3; v_gene: TRBV9; abundance: .
CDR3aa: CASSGTELQQFF; CDR3nt: TGTGCCAGTAGTGGAACAGAGTTGCAACAGTTCTTC; d_gene: .; j_gene: TRBJ2-1; v_gene: TRBV19; abundance: few
CDR3aa: CASSLVQNTEAFF; CDR3nt: TGTGCCAGCAGCCTTGTCCAGAACACTGAAGCTTTCTTT; d_gene: .; j_gene: TRBJ1-1; v_gene: TRBV7-9; abundance: .
CDR3aa: CASVRGRSTDTQYF; CDR3nt: TGTGCCAGCGTTCGTGGCAGGAGCACAGATACGCAGTATTTT; d_gene: .; j_gene: TRBJ2-3; v_gene: TRBV11-3; abundance: .
CDR3aa: CASSEAWEAIYGYTF; CDR3nt: TGTGCCAGCAGTGAGGCCTGGGAGGCGATCTATGGCTACACCTTC; d_gene: .; j_gene: TRBJ1-2; v_gene: TRBV2; abundance: once
CDR3aa: CASSKERKGADTQYF; CDR3nt: TGTGCCAGCAGCAAAGAGAGGAAGGGGGCAGATACGCAGTATTTT; d_gene: .; j_gene: TRBJ2-3; v_gene: TRBV21-1; abundance: .
CDR3aa: CASSYSGGALQETQYF; CDR3nt: TGTGCCAGCAGTTACTCGGGAGGGGCCCTCCAAGAGACCCAGTACTTC; d_gene: TRBD2; j_gene: TRBJ2-5; v_gene: TRBV6-6; abundance: .
CDR3aa: CASSLGGQTGNTIYF; CDR3nt: TGTGCCAGCAGCTTGGGTGGTCAAACTGGAAACACCATATATTTT; d_gene: .; j_gene: TRBJ1-3; v_gene: TRBV5-6; abundance: .
CDR3aa: CASSLGGPGELFF; CDR3nt: TGTGCCAGCAGCTTGGGCGGGCCCGGGGAGCTGTTTTTT; d_gene: .; j_gene: TRBJ2-2; v_gene: TRBV11-3; abundance: .
CDR3aa: CASSLPDSGYPLHF; CDR3nt: TGTGCCAGCAGCTTGCCAGACAGCGGTTATCCCCTCCACTTT; d_gene: .; j_gene: TRBJ1-6; v_gene: TRBV5-4; abundance: .
CDR3aa: CASSYSPNTGELFF; CDR3nt: TGTGCCAGCAGTTACAGTCCCAACACCGGGGAGCTGTTTTTT; d_gene: .; j_gene: TRBJ2-2; v_gene: TRBV6-6; abundance: .
CDR3aa: CASSQDTRMAGANVLTF; CDR3nt: TGTGCCAGCAGCCAAGATACAAGGATGGCCGGGGCCAACGTCCTGACTTTC; d_gene: .; j_gene: TRBJ2-6; v_gene: TRBV3-1/TRBV3-2; abundance: .
CDR3aa: CSVHGLAGTTDTQYF; CDR3nt: TGCAGCGTTCACGGACTAGCGGGTACAACAGATACGCAGTATTTT; d_gene: TRBD2; j_gene: TRBJ2-3; v_gene: TRBV29-1; abundance: .
CDR3aa: CASRPGTANTGELFF; CDR3nt: TGTGCCAGCAGGCCTGGGACAGCGAACACCGGGGAGCTGTTTTTT; d_gene: TRBD1; j_gene: TRBJ2-2; v_gene: TRBV7-9; abundance: .
CDR3aa: CASSLVREGRNEQFF; CDR3nt: TGTGCCAGCAGCTTGGTGCGGGAGGGCCGGAATGAGCAGTTCTTC; d_gene: TRBD2; j_gene: TRBJ2-1; v_gene: TRBV5-4; abundance: .
CDR3aa: CAWRDGYGYTF; CDR3nt: TGTGCCTGGAGGGACGGATATGGCTACACCTTC; d_gene: .; j_gene: TRBJ1-2; v_gene: TRBV30; abundance: .
CDR3aa: CASKYGQGKETQYF; CDR3nt: TGCGCCAGCAAGTACGGACAGGGGAAGGAGACCCAGTACTTC; d_gene: TRBD1; j_gene: TRBJ2-5; v_gene: TRBV5-1; abundance: once
CDR3aa: CASRRTGVDEQFF; CDR3nt: TGTGCCAGCAGGAGGACTGGGGTCGATGAGCAGTTCTTC; d_gene: .; j_gene: TRBJ2-1; v_gene: TRBV2; abundance: .
CDR3aa: CASSENGARGWAEQFF; CDR3nt: TGTGCCAGCAGTGAAAACGGGGCTAGGGGGTGGGCTGAGCAGTTCTTC; d_gene: .; j_gene: TRBJ2-1; v_gene: TRBV6-1; abundance: .
CDR3aa: CASSELAVSSYEQYF; CDR3nt: TGTGCCAGCAGTGAACTTGCGGTTAGCTCCTACGAGCAGTACTTC; d_gene: .; j_gene: TRBJ2-7; v_gene: TRBV2; abundance: .
CDR3aa: CASSIVKDSNQPQHF; CDR3nt: TGTGCCAGTAGTATAGTAAAAGATAGCAATCAGCCCCAGCATTTT; d_gene: .; j_gene: TRBJ1-5; v_gene: TRBV19; abundance: .
CDR3aa: CASSKGQGSSYEQYF; CDR3nt: TGTGCCAGCAGTAAGGGACAGGGGTCCTCCTACGAGCAGTACTTC; d_gene: TRBD1; j_gene: TRBJ2-7; v_gene: TRBV27; abundance: .
CDR3aa: CASSQGVVNNEQFF; CDR3nt: TGCGCCAGCAGCCAAGGGGTGGTTAACAATGAGCAGTTCTTC; d_gene: .; j_gene: TRBJ2-1; v_gene: TRBV4-3; abundance: .